These 24 T cell receptor beta chains were sequenced from one sample in a study of T cell responses to AZD1222 COVID-19 vaccine. Some clones are missing from TCRdb's copy, which holds only in-frame ones; the method was immunoSEQ multiplex PCR. The top ten clones hold over 15% of a sample with about 57,000 clones, 70% to 90% of them seen once. Sequenced material: peripheral blood, taken on day 0 of AZD1222 vaccination. Every receptor here comes from an adult in good health.

The V gene is TRBV25-1, the J gene TRBJ1-4, with 9 positions matching TRBD1. The CDR3 length is 15 residues. The ends lost 4 bases at V and 6 bases at J; junction bases unmatched: 6. Per germline, CDR1 MGHDK and CDR2 SYGVNS. The CDR3 DNA sequence: TGTGCCAGCAGTGGGACAGGGGAAGGGGATGAAAAACTGTTTTTT. Translating it yields CASSGTGEGDEKLFF. Based on the CDR3 plus reference TRBV25-1 and TRBJ1-4, the full variable domain is EADIYQTPRYLVIGTGKKITLECSQTMGHDKMYWYQQDPGMELHLIHYSYGVNSTEKGDLSSESTVSRIRTEHFPLTLESARPSHTSQYLCASSGTGEGDEKLFFGSGTQLSVL.

The chain links TRBV29-1 to TRBJ2-1; perhaps TRBD2 as D (6 bases). The V gene's germline CDR1 is SQVTM and CDR2 ANQGSEA. The V gene lost 4 bases and the J gene lost 4 bases, with 8 bases spanning the gap. The CDR3 has 12 residues. In nucleotides, the CDR3 is TGCAGCGTTGGGGGGGTTTACAATGAGCAGTTCTTC. Encoded protein: CSVGGVYNEQFF.

This clone has just a few counts. The J gene is TRBJ1-2, the V gene TRBV6-6, with 9 bases lining up with TRBD1. This CDR3 has 15 amino acids. V was clipped by 0 bases and J by 4 bases; unmatched bases: 3. Germline V gene data show CDR1 as MNHNY and CDR2 as SVGAGI (reference sequence). The CDR3 here is CASSYSTGGGYGYTF. The DNA for the CDR3 is TGTGCCAGCAGTTACTCTACAGGGGGCGGCTATGGCTACACCTTC.

The chain joins TRBV28 to TRBJ1-1; possibly TRBD1 for D (6 bases). Germline V gene sequence: CDR1 MDHEN, CDR2 SYDVKM. V lost 5 bases and J 2 bases, leaving 12 bases between the germline ends. This CDR3 comprises 14 residues. This CDR3 is CASSAQGANTEAFF. CDR3 sequence (DNA): TGTGCCAGCAGTGCACAGGGTGCAAACACTGAAGCTTTCTTT.

The rearrangement links TRBV27 to TRBJ2-7; 9 bases match TRBD1. Germline CDR1 reads MNHEY; CDR2 reads SMNVEV (reference sequence). The V and J ends lost 4 bases and 4 bases, in that order; junction bases with no gene match: 5. CDR3 length equals 14 residues. DNA of the CDR3: TGTGCCAGCAGTTCATGGGACAGGGATTACGAGCAGTACTTC. Its translation is CASSSWDRDYEQYF.

V and J are TRBV11-2 and TRBJ2-7, with D possibly matching TRBD2 (6 bases). The CDR3 runs 15 residues. Trimming pared 0 bases from V and 2 bases from J, leaving 11 bases between. CDR1 and CDR2 (germline): SGHAT, FQNNGV. The CDR3 coding sequence is TGTGCCAGCAGCTTAGATAGGGACTCCGCCTACGAGCAGTACTTC. Translated, it gives CASSLDRDSAYEQYF.

The chain links TRBV7-3 to TRBJ1-2; tentative D call: TRBD1 (5 bases). The length of the CDR3 is 12 residues. V lost 4 bases and J 8 bases, leaving 11 bases between the germline ends. Per the germline V gene, CDR1 is SGHTA and CDR2 is FQGTGA. CDR3 sequence (DNA): TGTGCCAGCAGCTCAGAGGGGTACGGCTACACCTTC. It specifies CASSSEGYGYTF.

The gene calls are TRBV13 and TRBJ1-3; D is possibly TRBD1 (6 bases). The germline V gene encodes CDR1 PRHDT and CDR2 FYEKMQ (reference sequence). CDR3 length: 21 residues. V lost 10 bases to trimming and J lost 0 bases, with 34 bases between them. CDR3 coding DNA: TGTGCCACCCAGCTTAAACCGATAGTGGTCCGACAGGTACTCTCTGGAAACACCATATATTTT. It specifies CATQLKPIVVRQVLSGNTIYF.

The chain combines TRBV6-4 with TRBJ1-1; TRBD1 matches 8 bases. Germline V gives CDR1 MRHNA, CDR2 SNTAGT. The CDR3 has 15 residues. V dropped 3 bases and J dropped 1; count of bases not matched to a gene: 4. The CDR3 DNA reads as TGTGCCAGCAGTGAGGGCGGACAGGGGAACACTGAAGCTTTCTTT. Translating it yields CASSEGGQGNTEAFF.

This rearrangement joins TRBV28 to TRBJ2-2, with 10 positions matching TRBD2. CDR1 is MDHEN, CDR2 SYDVKM, per germline. The J segment lost 4 bases and the V segment lost 6 bases, leaving 5 bases of the junction unmatched. This CDR3 comprises 15 residues. In DNA form, the CDR3 reads TGTGCCAGCAGGTCTAGCGGGAGACCCACCGGGGAGCTGTTTTTT. It translates to CASRSSGRPTGELFF.

The rearrangement joins TRBV6-6 to TRBJ2-7; TRBD2 agrees at 7 bases. With V trimmed by 6 bases and J by 3 bases, 8 bases remained unmatched. There are 14 residues in the CDR3. Germline lookup yields CDR1 MNHNY and CDR2 SVGAGI (reference sequence). DNA for the CDR3: TGTGCCAGCAGCATGAAAGCGGGACTCTACGAGCAGTACTTC. Protein sequence: CASSMKAGLYEQYF.

The chain is built from TRBV27 and TRBJ1-2, with a tentative D call TRBD1 (5 bases). CDR1 is MNHEY and CDR2 is SMNVEV in the germline V gene (reference sequence). V was clipped by 0 bases and J by 8 bases, with 25 bases between them. CDR3 length equals 18 residues. CDR3 protein: CASSLSWTLVAPPQGYTF. In nucleotides, the CDR3 is TGTGCCAGCAGTTTATCGTGGACACTCGTCGCTCCGCCTCAGGGCTACACCTTC.

This chain joins TRBV27 and TRBJ1-2, with TRBD1 matching over 8 bases. Germline CDR1 and CDR2: MNHEY and SMNVEV (reference sequence). Trimming took 3 bases from V and 7 from J; bases not matched to a gene: 4. CDR3 size: 13 residues. The chain's CDR3 is CASSFSGGGGYTF. CDR3 coding DNA: TGTGCCAGCAGTTTTTCAGGGGGCGGTGGCTACACCTTC.

This chain links TRBV9 with TRBJ2-5; D is ambiguous. CDR1 is SGDLS and CDR2 is YYNGEE in the germline V gene. This CDR3 spans 14 amino acids. The germline V and J ends were trimmed by 2 bases and 2 bases, with 10 bases remaining between them. The CDR3 nucleotides are TGTGCCAGCAGCGTTCAAGGTTTGCAAGAGACCCAGTACTTC. This encodes CASSVQGLQETQYF.

CDR3 coding DNA: TGTGCCAGCTCAGGGCGCAATCAGCCCCAGCATTTT. Translated, it gives CASSGRNQPQHF. The rearrangement uses TRBV6-5 and TRBJ1-5; weak D call: TRBD1 (5 bases). The V and J ends lost 8 bases and 2 bases respectively, with 7 bases between them. Germline lookup yields CDR1 MNHEY and CDR2 SVGAGI. The CDR3 extends over 12 amino acids.

V is TRBV4-1 and J is TRBJ1-6, with D possibly being TRBD1 (6 bases). The germline V gene has CDR1 MGHRA and CDR2 YSYEKL. Trimming removed 0 bases from V and 10 bases from J, with 16 bases in between. The CDR3 is 16 residues long. CDR3 sequence (DNA): TGCGCCAGCAGCCAAGATCGTGGGCAGGGGTACTCACCCCTCCACTTT. Amino acids: CASSQDRGQGYSPLHF.

The genes are TRBV25-1 and TRBJ2-7, with unresolved D. V dropped 4 bases and J dropped 6 bases, with 13 bases sitting between them. CDR1 and CDR2 from the germline V gene are MGHDK and SYGVNS. This CDR3 has 13 amino acids. The CDR3: CASSVGIGAEQYF. The DNA of the CDR3 is TGTGCCAGCAGTGTCGGCATCGGAGCCGAGCAGTACTTC.

In this sample, this clone turned up a few times. The chain uses TRBV3-1 (or the pseudogene TRBV3-2) and TRBJ1-5; the D gene is possibly TRBD1 (6 bases). Trimming pared 3 bases from V and 6 bases from J, leaving 15 bases between. CDR1 and CDR2 (germline): LGHDT, YNNKEL (reference sequence). The CDR3 contains 15 residues. The CDR3 loop reads CASSHAGEVGQPQHF. Written as DNA, the CDR3 is TGTGCCAGCAGCCATGCAGGGGAAGTTGGTCAGCCCCAGCATTTT.

The chain employs TRBV13 and TRBJ1-1; no reliable D call. Trimming took 5 bases from V and 3 from J, leaving 16 bases between them. CDR1 and CDR2 (germline): PRHDT, FYEKMQ (reference sequence). This CDR3 has 15 residues. CDR3 loop: CASSPQPEIDTEAFF. In DNA form, the CDR3 reads TGTGCCAGCAGCCCACAACCCGAGATCGACACTGAAGCTTTCTTT.

V usage is TRBV11-3 and J usage is TRBJ2-3; TRBD2 aligns across 13 bases. Germline CDR1 SGHNT, CDR2 YENEEA. This CDR3 comprises 15 residues. The V gene end was trimmed by 2 bases and the J gene end by 6 bases; junction bases not matched to a gene: 2. In DNA, the CDR3 is TGTGCCAGCAGCTTAACTAGCGGGAGGGCGGATACGCAGTATTTT. Translating gives CASSLTSGRADTQYF.

The rearrangement uses TRBV5-6 and TRBJ2-7; TRBD1 matches at 9 bases. Germline values: CDR1 SGHDT, CDR2 YYEEEE. The V and J ends lost 4 bases and 13 bases, in that order; junction bases with no gene match: 9. This CDR3 region has 12 residues. The CDR3 here is CASSAAPGQGYF. Written as DNA, the CDR3 is TGTGCCAGCAGCGCCGCTCCGGGACAGGGATACTTC.

This clone was seen once. DNA for the CDR3: TGCGCCAGCAGCTATAGCGGGAGCTCGGAGACCCAGTACTTC. This encodes CASSYSGSSETQYF. V usage is TRBV5-1 and J usage is TRBJ2-5; 9 bases line up with TRBD2. In germline, CDR1 is SGHRS, CDR2 YFSETQ. The CDR3 length is 14 residues. With 3 bases clipped from V and 5 bases from J, the junction kept 5 bases outside the gene matches.

Only one count was recorded for this clone. The chain couples TRBV5-4 to TRBJ2-1; D is unclear. Between the trimmed V and J ends, which lost 7 bases and 2 bases, there was a span of 13 bases. The CDR3 is 14 residues long. CDR1 is SGHNT and CDR2 is YYREEE in the germline V gene (reference sequence). CDR3 sequence: CASGVPGAYNEQFF. The CDR3 DNA sequence: TGTGCCAGCGGCGTCCCCGGCGCCTACAATGAGCAGTTCTTC.

The chain uses TRBV19 and TRBJ1-5; D gene uncertain. V lost 5 bases to trimming and J lost 0 bases, with 5 bases between them. Germline CDR1 is LNHDA and CDR2 is SQIVND (reference sequence). The CDR3 sequence is 13 residues long. In nucleotides, the CDR3 is TGTGCCAGTAGTGGCGATAGCAATCAGCCCCAGCATTTT. This sequence encodes CASSGDSNQPQHF.